The T cell receptor (beta chain) described here comes from a study of cytomegalovirus exposure and HLA in healthy donors. The V gene's germline CDR1 is SGHRS and CDR2 YFSETQ. This CDR3 is 17 amino acids long. J gave up 4 bases and V 5 bases, and 15 bases lay outside the gene matches. Study-wide results and caveats: The authors listed 150 or so TCR beta chains as cytomegalovirus-associated. CMV serostatus was the sole immune exposure information available. In a later analysis, TCR beta V- and J-gene trimming showed a link to a missense DCLRE1C variant. Analysis performed later showed TCR beta chains linked to HLA being more clonally expanded than equally common others.

PCR employed 60 Vbeta and 13 Jbeta primers. Profiling relied on immunoSEQ multiplex PCR, and the TCRdb table lists in-frame clones only, not all of them. This table has some 160,000 clones, approximately 80% appearing once. Worth noting for this clone: Its specificity is not known.

The sample comprised PBMCs. The chain combines TRBV5-1 with TRBJ2-5, with 9 positions matching TRBD2. The origin of this receptor is a male donor in good health and CMV-seropositive. CDR3 sequence (DNA): TGCGCCAGCAGAAACACGCTCCAAGCGGGGGGCGCAGAGACCCAGTACTTC. The encoded protein is CASRNTLQAGGAETQYF.